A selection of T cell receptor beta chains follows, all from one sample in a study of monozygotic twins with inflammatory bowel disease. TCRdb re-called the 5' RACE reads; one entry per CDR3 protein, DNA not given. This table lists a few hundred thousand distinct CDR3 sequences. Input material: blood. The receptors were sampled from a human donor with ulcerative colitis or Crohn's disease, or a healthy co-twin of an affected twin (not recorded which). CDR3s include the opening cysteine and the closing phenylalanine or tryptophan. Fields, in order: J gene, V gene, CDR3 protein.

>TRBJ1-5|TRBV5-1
CASSLEGGQPQHF
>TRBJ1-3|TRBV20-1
CSARVDGNTIYF
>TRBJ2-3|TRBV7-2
CASSYYGGTTDTQYF
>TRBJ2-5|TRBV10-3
CAIRDREFGETQYF
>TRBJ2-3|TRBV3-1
CASSPTQAGPTDTQYF
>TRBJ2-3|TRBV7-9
CASSTSPRTDTQYF
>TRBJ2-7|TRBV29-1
CSVVGQGLGEQYF
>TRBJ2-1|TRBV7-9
CASSLVSTASRTNEQFF
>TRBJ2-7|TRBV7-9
CASSESRVAHEQYF
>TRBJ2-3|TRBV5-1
CASSLTRADTQYF
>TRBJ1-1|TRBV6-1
CASREGGYPEAFF
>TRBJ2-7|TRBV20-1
CSAGETTEQYF
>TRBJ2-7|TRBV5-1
CASSLREGQNYEQYF
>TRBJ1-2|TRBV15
CATSSWGQAYGYTF
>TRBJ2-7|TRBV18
CASSSTGQGDEQYF
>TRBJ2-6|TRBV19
CASSRTGYNSGANVLTF
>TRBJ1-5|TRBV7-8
CASSFAATGNQPQHF
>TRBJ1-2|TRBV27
CASTAAGGDGYTF
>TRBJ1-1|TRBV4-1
CASSQELHLGTEAFF
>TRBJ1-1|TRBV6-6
CASSPGWNTEAFF
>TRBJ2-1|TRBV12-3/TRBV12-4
CASSNPMTSGSYNEQFF
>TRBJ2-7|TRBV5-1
CASKKAVASYEQYF